This T cell receptor (beta chain) was identified in a study of cytomegalovirus exposure and HLA in healthy donors. The overall study: Both the approximately 120 validation repertoires and the 600 to 700 first-cohort repertoires used the same platform, as reported by a later analysis.

From the roughly 120-subject validation cohort, which was separate from the approximately 700-subject first cohort, the donors were drawn. Measured with immunoSEQ multiplex PCR; TCRdb has only the in-frame clones, and not every one. The data show tens of thousands of clones, 85% to 95% seen once. The sequenced sample consisted of PBMCs. This sequence originates from a woman aged 18-29 years in good health and CMV-seronegative.

The chain's CDR3 is CASSEGQGAMYEQYF. The CDR3 bases are TGTGCCAGCAGTGAGGGGCAGGGGGCGATGTACGAGCAGTACTTC. The chain combines TRBV6-1 with TRBJ2-7; 8 bases are a match to TRBD1. V was clipped by 3 bases and J by 4 bases; unmatched bases: 8. This CDR3 comprises 15 residues. Germline CDR1 is MNHNS and CDR2 is SASEGT.